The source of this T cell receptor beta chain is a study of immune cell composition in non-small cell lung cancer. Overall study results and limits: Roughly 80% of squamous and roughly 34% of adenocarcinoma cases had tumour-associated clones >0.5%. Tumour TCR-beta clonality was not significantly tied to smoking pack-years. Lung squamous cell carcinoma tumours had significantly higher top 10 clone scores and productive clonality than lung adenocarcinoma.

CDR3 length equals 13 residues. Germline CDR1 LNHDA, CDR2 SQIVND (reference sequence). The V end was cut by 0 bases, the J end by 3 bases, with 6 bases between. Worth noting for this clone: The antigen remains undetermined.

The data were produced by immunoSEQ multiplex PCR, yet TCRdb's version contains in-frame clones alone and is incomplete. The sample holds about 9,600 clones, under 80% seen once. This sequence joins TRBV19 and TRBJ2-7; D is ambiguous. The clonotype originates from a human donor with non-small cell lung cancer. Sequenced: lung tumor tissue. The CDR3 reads CASSIEDGYEQYF. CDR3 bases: TGTGCCAGTAGTATAGAGGACGGCTACGAGCAGTACTTC.